A selection of T cell receptor beta chains follows, all from one sample in a study of CD8+ T cells in alopecia areata. Data came from immunoSEQ multiplex PCR; TCRdb stores just in-frame clones and leaves some out. The sample lists roughly 110,000 clones, 65% to 85% occurring once. The input for sequencing was CD8+ T cells sorted from blood, taken at week 24, from a patient treated with tofacitinib. Receptor source: a human donor with alopecia areata. Each CDR3 is given with its conserved first and last residue. A D gene is named only where the DNA matches it firmly. Not all rows give a size; the values are once, few, many and, for expanded clones, a class.

CASSLSGPGFYEQYF | TGTGCCAGCAGTTTGAGCGGGCCAGGTTTCTACGAGCAGTACTTC | TRBV27 | . | . | TRBJ2-7
CASSPSTDLYSPLHF | TGTGCCAGTAGTCCCTCGACAGACCTCTATTCACCCCTCCACTTT | TRBV19 | . | . | TRBJ1-6
CATRRDRGLSEQYF | TGTGCCACCAGACGGGACAGGGGGCTCTCCGAGCAGTACTTC | TRBV15 | TRBD1 | once | TRBJ2-7
CASSFPTDFKEPDTQYF | TGCGCCAGCAGCTTTCCGACGGACTTTAAGGAACCAGATACGCAGTATTTT | TRBV5-1 | . | . | TRBJ2-3
CAWRRLRNTEAFF | TGTGCCTGGAGGAGACTAAGGAACACTGAAGCTTTCTTT | TRBV30 | . | . | TRBJ1-1
CASSLSGGARETQYF | TGTGCCAGCAGTCTTAGCGGGGGGGCCCGGGAGACCCAGTACTTC | TRBV5-6 | TRBD2 | few | TRBJ2-5
CASSQAGQTYIVQFF | TGTGCCAGCAGCCAAGCGGGACAGACCTATATAGTGCAGTTCTTC | TRBV14 | TRBD1 | . | TRBJ2-1
CASSSLGGASYEQYF | TGTGCCAGCAGCTCCCTGGGGGGGGCCTCCTACGAGCAGTACTTC | TRBV11-2 | . | . | TRBJ2-7
CAISGGQGSSYNEQFF | TGTGCCATCAGTGGGGGACAGGGTAGCTCCTACAATGAGCAGTTCTTC | TRBV10-3 | TRBD1 | few | TRBJ2-1
CSARISYEQYF | TGCAGTGCTAGGATCAGCTACGAGCAGTACTTC | TRBV20-1 | . | . | TRBJ2-7
CASSPPRGDSNIQYF | TGTGCCAGCAGCCCTCCTAGGGGGGACTCAAACATTCAGTACTTC | TRBV4-2 | . | once | TRBJ2-4
CASSLGFSNSYEQYF | TGTGCCAGCAGCTTAGGTTTCAGTAACTCCTACGAGCAGTACTTC | TRBV7-9 | . | . | TRBJ2-7
CASSEPDDQQFF | TGTGCCAGCAGTGAGCCAGACGACCAGCAGTTCTTC | TRBV6-5 | . | . | TRBJ2-1
CASSWGLDTEAFF | TGTGCCAGCAGCTGGGGACTCGACACTGAAGCTTTCTTT | TRBV5-4 | . | . | TRBJ1-1
CASSPGAGVYNEQFF | TGTGCCAGCAGTCCCGGGGCGGGGGTTTACAATGAGCAGTTCTTC | TRBV27 | TRBD2 | . | TRBJ2-1
CASSLERVGLLPKSIQYF | TGTGCCAGCAGCTTAGAACGGGTCGGCCTTCTCCCCAAAAGCATTCAGTACTTC | TRBV7-2 | . | . | TRBJ2-4
CAWSPVWGYTF | TGTGCCTGGAGTCCAGTTTGGGGGTACACCTTC | TRBV30 | . | . | TRBJ1-2
CASSQGTGTGGVIYGYTF | TGCGCCAGCAGCCAAGGTACCGGGACAGGGGGAGTGATCTATGGCTACACCTTC | TRBV4-3 | TRBD1 | . | TRBJ1-2
CASRFRDRGADTQYF | TGTGCCAGTCGATTCCGGGACAGGGGGGCCGATACGCAGTATTTT | TRBV6-6 | TRBD1 | . | TRBJ2-3
CSVAVFLRGSYNSPLHF | TGCAGCGTTGCGGTCTTTCTAAGGGGGTCCTATAATTCACCCCTCCACTTT | TRBV29-1 | . | . | TRBJ1-6
CASSVGSAGGSYEQYF | TGTGCCAGCAGCGTAGGTAGCGCAGGGGGCTCCTACGAGCAGTACTTC | TRBV9 | TRBD1 | . | TRBJ2-7
CSVEDWERGAQETQYF | TGCAGCGTTGAAGACTGGGAGCGGGGGGCCCAAGAGACCCAGTACTTC | TRBV29-1 | TRBD2 | . | TRBJ2-5
CACSPWTGNTGELFF | TGTGCCTGCTCCCCTTGGACGGGGAACACCGGGGAGCTGTTTTTT | TRBV6-1 | . | . | TRBJ2-2